This T cell receptor (beta chain) was sequenced for a study of T cell repertoires in cytomegalovirus infection. Study as a whole: The study used recently identified HLA-C-restricted and well-studied HLA-B-restricted CMV epitopes. Shared public TCR beta signatures pointed to both CMV infection and a matching HLA type.

The CDR3 has 13 residues. Germline V gives CDR1 SGHRS, CDR2 YFSETQ. Between the trimmed V and J ends, which lost 4 bases and 6 bases, there was a span of 12 bases. Study-wide points: Summed frequency of public TCR beta families distinguished CMV carriers with the relevant HLA. The ex vivo response was dominated by HLA-C-restricted CMV-specific TCR beta clonotypes.

TCRdb ran MiXCR on the reads and lists one entry per CDR3 protein. The table records some 920,000 distinct CDR3 sequences, about a third of them present only once. Comment on this clonotype: Its target is unknown.

The clonotype originates from a human donor in good health (CMV status not recorded). Some clones in this sample may be carry-over from other donors' samples. The rearrangement joins TRBV5-1 to TRBJ2-3, with D perhaps TRBD2 (5 bases). The sequenced sample was cultured CD8+ T cells from PBMCs, obtained from culture after CMV antigen stimulation. The CDR3 nucleotides read TGCGCCAGCAGCAGCGGCGAAACCGATACGCAGTATTTT. This encodes CASSSGETDTQYF.